This T cell receptor (beta chain) was sequenced in a study of blood T cell repertoires in COVID-19. On the study more broadly: COVID-19 samples, acute and convalescent, were from the United States, Italy and Spain. Sources were T cells, B-cell-depleted T cells, or PBMCs; the material itself was cDNA or gDNA.

Germline V gives CDR1 MNHEY, CDR2 SVGAGI. There are 14 residues in the CDR3. V was pared by 2 bases and J by 5 bases, with 12 bases between. Source study methods: Reference gene primers were amplified, and this amplification served to estimate nucleated cell counts. Clones were read by immunoSEQ multiplex PCR, and TCRdb kept only the in-frame ones, dropping some. The DNA gave D and trimming, while V, J and clone size come from that table. This table holds 170,000 or so clones, roughly 86% found once. Sequenced: peripheral blood. The receptor's source is a man aged 45-65 years with active or convalescent COVID-19. V and J are TRBV6-5 and TRBJ1-2; weak D call: TRBD1 (6 bases). The CDR3 loop is CASSYQPRGYGYTF. In DNA form, the CDR3 reads TGTGCCAGCAGTTACCAGCCCAGGGGATATGGCTACACCTTC.